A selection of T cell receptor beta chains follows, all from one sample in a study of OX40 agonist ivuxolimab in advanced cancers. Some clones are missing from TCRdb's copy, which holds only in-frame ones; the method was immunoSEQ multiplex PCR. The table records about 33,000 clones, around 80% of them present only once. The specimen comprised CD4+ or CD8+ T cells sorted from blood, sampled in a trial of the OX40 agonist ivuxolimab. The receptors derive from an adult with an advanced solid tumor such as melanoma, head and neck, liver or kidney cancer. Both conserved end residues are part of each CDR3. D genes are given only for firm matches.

TGCGCCAGCAGCCTGACAGGAACCTACGAGCAGTACTTC CASSLTGTYEQYF TRBV5-1 - TRBJ2-7
TGTGCCAGCAGCTTAGCCACCATGAGCTCCTACGAGCAGTACTTC CASSLATMSSYEQYF TRBV7-9 - TRBJ2-7
TGCAGCGTTAGGGGCAGACTAGCCAAAAACATTCAGTACTTC CSVRGRLAKNIQYF TRBV29-1 - TRBJ2-4
TGTGCCAGCAGCTACCGGGACAGGGATTCGCCCCGCGGGGAGACCCAGTACTTC CASSYRDRDSPRGETQYF TRBV7-9 TRBD1 TRBJ2-5
TGCAGCGTTGCCCCGGGACAGGGGGCCTATGGCTACACCTTC CSVAPGQGAYGYTF TRBV29-1 TRBD1 TRBJ1-2
TGTGCCAGCAGCCAATCCTTCCCCATAAAACTTCAAGAGACCCAGTACTTC CASSQSFPIKLQETQYF TRBV4-2 - TRBJ2-5
TGTGCCAGCAGCTTTGATCCGGGGGCTAATCAGCCCCAGCATTTT CASSFDPGANQPQHF TRBV11-2 - TRBJ1-5
TGTGCCAGCAGTTACTCGCTGAAGACTGGAAACACCATATATTTT CASSYSLKTGNTIYF TRBV6-6 - TRBJ1-3
TGCAGCGTCAGCGGGACTAGCGGATTTCGGGATACGCAGTATTTT CSVSGTSGFRDTQYF TRBV29-1 TRBD2 TRBJ2-3
TGTGCCAGCAGGGGGACAGCTAACGGGGAGCTGTTTTTT CASRGTANGELFF TRBV2 TRBD1 TRBJ2-2
TGTGCCAGCAGCGGAGCGGGGGGGGTCTCCTACAATGAGCAGTTCTTC CASSGAGGVSYNEQFF TRBV7-9 TRBD2 TRBJ2-1
TGTGCCACCAGCAGAGATCAGCATAGGCCCCAGCATTTT CATSRDQHRPQHF TRBV15 - TRBJ1-5
TGCGCCAGCAGTTCTTTAGGACAGGGCCGAGATGGCTACACCTTC CASSSLGQGRDGYTF TRBV5-1 TRBD1 TRBJ1-2
TGTGCCAGTAGTATAGATCGCCCCGGGATTGGGGAGCTGTTTTTT CASSIDRPGIGELFF TRBV19 - TRBJ2-2
TGTGCCAGCAGCGAAATCGTTCTGGGGGGCTACACCTTC CASSEIVLGGYTF TRBV7-9 - TRBJ1-2